This T cell receptor (beta chain) was recorded in a study of identical twins. This clonotype was detected many times. Its target is unknown. TCRdb reprocessed the 5' RACE reads with MiXCR, giving one entry per CDR3 protein. The sample contains around 220,000 distinct CDR3 sequences, over 12% of which appear only once. Findings and limits, study-wide: Excess twin sharing in beta out-of-frame sequences was weaker. Out-of-frame alpha sequences that twins shared showed excess low generation probability. Cord blood beta clonotypes that were abundant carried fewer insertions, and memory repertoires showed no such trend.

The length of the CDR3 is 13 residues. V shed 1 base and J shed 4 bases, with 10 bases lying between them. Germline CDR1 reads DFQATT; CDR2 reads SNEGSKA (reference sequence). The chain links TRBV20-1 to TRBJ1-2; possible D gene TRBD1, 5 bases. Sequencing input: memory (CD45RO+) T cells sorted from blood. The TCR originated in a woman under 30 in good health. The CDR3 DNA sequence: TGCAGTGCTAGAGCTCCAGGGAGCTATGGCTACACCTTC. Protein sequence: CSARAPGSYGYTF.